The T cell receptor beta chain described here comes from a study of cytomegalovirus exposure and HLA in healthy donors. A remark on this clone: What it recognizes is unknown.

Trimming cost V 4 bases and J 7 bases, with 18 bases left between them. The CDR3 sequence is 14 residues long. CDR1 SGHRS and CDR2 YFSETQ come from the germline V gene. General study points: First-cohort TCR clusters were later found to tend to co-occur in the roughly 130 validation repertoires. Overall, approximately 150 TCR beta chains were annotated as cytomegalovirus-associated. CMV antigen specificity of three CMV-associated chains was confirmed in vitro.

The table came from immunoSEQ multiplex PCR; TCRdb's copy has only in-frame clones and leaves some out. The table records 150,000 to 200,000 clones, 75% to 90% of them present only once. The chain employs TRBV5-1 and TRBJ2-7; D call uncertain. This receptor was identified in a man between 18 and 29 years old in good health and CMV-seropositive. The specimen sequenced was PBMCs. The CDR3 region is CASSHGSTAREQYF. The CDR3 coding sequence is TGCGCCAGCAGCCACGGGTCGACCGCGAGGGAGCAGTACTTC.